This TCR beta chain stems from a study of blood T cell repertoires in COVID-19 (dated by TCRdb to about 2020). Regarding the complete study: Collaborator samples came from the United States, Italy and Spain and covered acute and convalescent phases of COVID-19. The sample metadata nearly always contained a de-identified subject ID, COVID-19 status, age in years and sex. The prospective study material was composed of cDNA or gDNA derived from T cells, B-cell-depleted T cells, or PBMCs. The samples were drawn from the first 160 participants of the ongoing ImmuneRACE study and from about 1,200 subjects provided by 6 global collaborators. Where available, HLA class I and class II types were taken from metadata supplied by the sample provider and were not determined by assay-based typing. Deeply sampled blood TCRbeta repertoires from subjects exposed to, actively infected with, or recovered from COVID-19 were included in the dataset. The repertoires were released in a freely available public database meant as a resource for research on the immune response to SARS-CoV-2.

TCRbeta CDR3 regions were amplified from genomic DNA by means of the immunoSEQ Assay, a bias-controlled multiplex PCR. Per the authors' processing: The number of nucleated cells in each sample was estimated by amplification of reference gene primers within the assay. Sequence reads were collapsed and filtered to measure the absolute abundance of every unique TCRbeta CDR3 rearrangement. Productive Simpson clonality was computed per sample as the square root of Simpson's diversity index over productive rearrangements. TCRdb limited this immuneACCESS table to in-frame rearrangements with V and J called. A share of clones is missing; checked studies link under half to unresolved V genes, and the rest is unexplained. V, J and clone size are those of that table, while D and trimming were read from the DNA. Across this sample there are tens of thousands of clones, with 80% to 85% seen only once. The ten largest make up more than 15% of the sample.

What the study reported, not specific to this receptor: How much clinical and demographic metadata was included differed by source and by participant, and the metadata was provided uncurated.

On this clone: Its antigen is not yet known. Within one base of it there is no much larger clone, and no base qualities were kept.

At one collaborating source in Seattle, patients were enrolled during active infection and were followed longitudinally through the course of disease. Each collaborating institution followed its own protocols to collect whole blood in K2EDTA tubes. Collaborator samples were shipped for TCRbeta analysis as frozen whole blood, isolated PBMCs, or DNA extracted from either sample type. At the junction V is shortened by 6 bases and J by 5 bases; bases outside the gene matches: 17. CDR1 and CDR2 are drawn from the germline V gene (reference sequence): LNHDA, SQIVND. From the cysteine through the phenylalanine, the CDR3 covers 17 amino acids. Only the CDR3 DNA is retained, 51 bases long and in frame from the first base.

This sequence uses TRBV19 and TRBJ2-5, with 8 bases matching TRBD2. This TCR derives from a man aged 25 to 40 with COVID-19, enrolled during active disease. Sequenced: peripheral blood. The DNA sequence follows: TGTGCCAGTAGCGGCAAGGGAACTAGCGGAGTTCTGGAGACCCAGTACTTC. Its protein product is CASSGKGTSGVLETQYF.